Listed here are 32 T cell receptor beta chains from one sample, sequenced in a study of T cell responses to AZD1222 COVID-19 vaccine. Clones were read by immunoSEQ multiplex PCR, and TCRdb kept only the in-frame ones, dropping some. The table includes some 66,000 clones, nearly 90% detected once. The sequencing here drew on peripheral blood, taken 28 days after the second AZD1222 dose. These receptors were taken from an adult who received the AZD1222 COVID-19 vaccine.

The gene calls are TRBV11-3 and TRBJ1-1; weak D call: TRBD1 (5 bases). Trimming took 3 bases from V and 2 from J, leaving 7 bases between them. This CDR3 spans 13 amino acids. CDR1 is SGHNT and CDR2 is YENEEA in the germline V gene. The CDR3 region is CASSFGANTEAFF. The CDR3 region has the DNA TGTGCCAGCAGCTTCGGGGCCAACACTGAAGCTTTCTTT.

This sequence joins TRBV7-2 and TRBJ2-2; D possibly corresponds to TRBD2 (6 bases). V lost 4 bases, J lost 6 bases, and 15 bases lay in between. This CDR3 has 15 residues. CDR1 is SGHTA and CDR2 is FQGNSA in the germline V gene. CDR3 nucleotide sequence: TGTGCCAGCAGCTCCCGGCCGGGGGTGGCCGGGGAGCTGTTTTTT. This sequence encodes CASSSRPGVAGELFF.

The rearrangement joins TRBV4-1 to TRBJ2-1, with TRBD2 matching over 8 bases. With 0 bases clipped from V and 4 bases from J, the junction kept 5 bases outside the gene matches. Germline CDR1 is MGHRA and CDR2 is YSYEKL. CDR3 size: 16 residues. CDR3 protein: CASSQDLTGGYNEQFF. The CDR3 region has the DNA TGCGCCAGCAGCCAAGATCTCACGGGAGGGTACAATGAGCAGTTCTTC.

The chain carries TRBV2 and TRBJ2-1, with D uncertain. Germline V CDR1 and CDR2: SNHLY, FYNNEI. The CDR3 consists of 15 residues. The ends were cut back, 4 bases at V and 2 bases at J, with 12 bases in the middle. The CDR3 loop is CASSGPFGPYNEQFF. In DNA form, the CDR3 reads TGTGCCAGCAGTGGTCCGTTTGGGCCCTACAATGAGCAGTTCTTC.

V is TRBV7-6 and J is TRBJ2-1; D is perhaps TRBD1 (5 bases). V was pared by 1 base and J by 7 bases, with 14 bases between. CDR3 length: 15 amino acids. CDR1 and CDR2 (germline): SGHVS, FNYEAQ. CDR3 DNA: TGTGCCAGCAGCTTAGTACAAGGGGTTTTAAATGAGCAGTTCTTC. Encoded protein: CASSLVQGVLNEQFF.

The chain has TRBV28 and TRBJ1-2; tentatively, D is TRBD1 (6 bases). V was shortened by 5 bases and J by 3 bases, with 19 bases between the two germline ends. This CDR3 region has 16 residues. From germline, CDR1 is MDHEN and CDR2 SYDVKM. CDR3 protein: CASSTGGGLGHYGYTF. The CDR3 DNA reads TGTGCCAGCAGTACCGGAGGGGGGTTAGGGCACTATGGCTACACCTTC.

V gene TRBV15 combines with J gene TRBJ2-1; D not certain. Between the trimmed V and J ends, which lost 0 bases and 6 bases, there was a span of 0 bases. Looked up from germline, CDR1 is LNHNV and CDR2 is YYDKDF (reference sequence). The CDR3 extends over 11 amino acids. CDR3 protein: CATSRDNEQFF. In nucleotides, the CDR3 is TGTGCCACCAGCAGAGACAATGAGCAGTTCTTC.

The V call is TRBV7-7, the J call TRBJ2-2; a possible D gene is TRBD2 (5 bases). V gave up 2 bases and J gave up 4 bases, with 11 bases separating them. Germline CDR1 SSHAT, CDR2 FNYEAQ (reference sequence). The CDR3 runs to 15 residues. The CDR3 DNA sequence: TGTGCCAGCAGCTTAAAGATCCGGGGCACCGGGGAGCTGTTTTTT. Amino acid sequence: CASSLKIRGTGELFF.

J is TRBJ2-7 and V is TRBV19; 7 nucleotides match TRBD1. The V gene end was trimmed by 2 bases and the J gene end by 6 bases; junction bases not matched to a gene: 7. This CDR3 is 14 amino acids long. Germline CDR1 and CDR2: LNHDA and SQIVND (reference sequence). The CDR3 DNA reads as TGTGCCAGTAGTATAAGAATGACAGGGAGCGAGCAGTACTTC. Residues: CASSIRMTGSEQYF.

J is TRBJ1-5 and V is TRBV12-3 or TRBV12-4; D perhaps matches TRBD1 (6 bases). This CDR3 comprises 13 residues. Trimming left V 3 bases short and J 7 bases short, with 10 bases between. The chain's CDR3 is CASSLGARQPQHF. The CDR3 nucleotides read TGTGCCAGCAGTTTGGGGGCGAGGCAGCCCCAGCATTTT.

The V gene is TRBV5-1, the J gene TRBJ1-4; weak D call: TRBD1 (6 bases). CDR1 and CDR2 from the germline V gene are SGHRS and YFSETQ. V gave up 0 bases and J gave up 2 bases, with 14 bases separating them. The CDR3 extends over 17 amino acids. The CDR3 spells CASSLAGALATNEKLFF. As DNA, the CDR3 is TGCGCCAGCAGCTTGGCGGGGGCATTGGCGACTAATGAAAAACTGTTTTTT. The full variable domain, rest sourced from reference TRBV5-1 and TRBJ1-4, is KAGVTQTPRYLIKTRGQQVTLSCSPISGHRSVSWYQQTPGQGLQFLFEYFSETQRNKGNFPGRFSGRQFSNSRSEMNVSTLELGDSALYLCASSLAGALATNEKLFFGSGTQLSVL.

The gene calls are TRBV12-3 or TRBV12-4 and TRBJ1-1, with D unclear. With 6 bases removed from V and 6 bases from J, the gap between germline ends came to 8 bases. This CDR3 comprises 11 residues. The CDR3 region is CASRSIAEAFF. The CDR3 DNA follows: TGTGCCAGCAGGTCGATTGCTGAAGCTTTCTTT.

The rearrangement uses TRBV7-2 and TRBJ2-1; 8 bases agree with TRBD2. The ends lost 7 bases at V and 2 bases at J; junction bases unmatched: 7. CDR1 and CDR2 from the germline V gene are SGHTA and FQGNSA. The CDR3 is 15 residues long. The CDR3 here is CASTPGLGAYNEQFF. DNA for the CDR3: TGTGCCAGCACCCCGGGACTAGGAGCCTACAATGAGCAGTTCTTC.

The V and J genes are TRBV19 and TRBJ1-2; TRBD1 is a possible D gene (5 bases). In germline, CDR1 is LNHDA, CDR2 SQIVND (reference sequence). The CDR3 length is 15 residues. Trimming stripped 1 base from V and 4 bases from J, with 13 bases between. CDR3 coding DNA: TGTGCCAGTAGTATAGGCAGGGTCGAAATCTATGGCTACACCTTC. It codes for CASSIGRVEIYGYTF.

The rearrangement uses TRBV30 and TRBJ1-5, with D possibly being TRBD1 (6 bases). Germline-derived CDR1 and CDR2 are GTSNPN and SVGIG (reference sequence). Trimming left V 5 bases short and J 3 bases short, with 14 bases between. The CDR3 spans 14 residues. The CDR3 DNA reads as TGTGCCTGGCCCCGGGGGGGGGCCAATCAGCCCCAGCATTTT. This sequence encodes CAWPRGGANQPQHF.

The J gene is TRBJ2-1, the V gene TRBV12-3 or TRBV12-4, with a tentative D call TRBD2 (5 bases). Trimming removed 7 bases at V and 8 bases at J, with 9 bases between. This CDR3 comprises 11 residues. CDR3 sequence (DNA): TGTGCCAGCACCCGAGGGTATGAGCAGTTCTTC. Amino acid sequence: CASTRGYEQFF.

This clone was seen once. The chain uses TRBV27 and TRBJ2-7; D is unclear. Germline-derived CDR1 and CDR2 are MNHEY and SMNVEV (reference sequence). This CDR3 comprises 13 residues. V was cut by 3 bases and J by 0 bases, with 6 bases left in between. Here the CDR3 DNA reads TGTGCCAGCAGTTTTGCTAGCTCCTACGAGCAGTACTTC. Translating it yields CASSFASSYEQYF.

Here the CDR3 reads CASSPGQGVRNEQFF. The CDR3 region has the DNA TGTGCCAGCAGTCCTGGACAGGGAGTGAGGAATGAGCAGTTCTTC. V usage is TRBV5-4 and J usage is TRBJ2-1, with 8 nucleotides matching TRBD1. Germline trimming cut 5 bases from V and 7 bases from J; bases unmatched to any gene: 11. This CDR3 spans 15 amino acids. From germline, CDR1 is SGHNT and CDR2 YYREEE (reference sequence).

This chain joins TRBV7-8 and TRBJ2-1; the D gene could be TRBD1 or TRBD2 (5 bases each). This CDR3 region has 15 residues. The germline V gene encodes CDR1 SGHVS and CDR2 FQNEAQ. V was cut by 4 bases and J by 6 bases, with 16 bases left in between. The CDR3 loop is CASSSSLPGLNEQFF. The DNA of the CDR3 is TGTGCCAGCAGCTCATCGTTACCGGGGCTCAATGAGCAGTTCTTC.

V usage is TRBV25-1 and J usage is TRBJ2-5; 8 bases align to TRBD1. The CDR3 extends over 14 amino acids. Trimming cost V 8 bases and J 5 bases; bases outside gene matches: 10. Germline CDR1 MGHDK, CDR2 SYGVNS. In DNA form, the CDR3 reads TGTGCCAGCTCTCGGACAGGGAGTCGGGAGACCCAGTACTTC. This gives the protein CASSRTGSRETQYF.

The V and J genes are TRBV19 and TRBJ2-5; TRBD1 agrees at 8 bases. CDR1 and CDR2 (germline): LNHDA, SQIVND (reference sequence). The CDR3 has 15 amino acids. The J segment lost 7 bases and the V segment lost 5 bases, leaving 12 bases of the junction unmatched. DNA of the CDR3: TGTGCCAGTAGTCCTTGGGGACAGGCTGAGGGGACCCAGTACTTC. Protein product: CASSPWGQAEGTQYF.

V gene TRBV30 combines with J gene TRBJ2-5; 8 nucleotides align to TRBD2. Unmatched junction bases numbered 8, after V lost 0 bases and J lost 2 bases. The CDR3 is made up of 16 amino acids. Per the germline V gene, CDR1 is GTSNPN and CDR2 is SVGIG (reference sequence). The CDR3 region has the DNA TGTGCCTGGAGTGTAGACCTAGCGGGCCCACAAGAGACCCAGTACTTC. This encodes CAWSVDLAGPQETQYF.

The J gene is TRBJ2-1, the V gene TRBV12-3 or TRBV12-4; tentatively, D is TRBD1 or TRBD2 (5 bases each). This CDR3 is built from 12 residues. Trimming took off 3 bases at V and 8 bases at J, with 8 bases between the two ends. The CDR3 region is CASSFGTDEQFF. DNA for the CDR3: TGTGCCAGCAGTTTTGGGACGGATGAGCAGTTCTTC.

This clone was picked up one time. The chain recombines TRBV2 with TRBJ1-5; D unresolved. This CDR3 spans 14 amino acids. The germline V gene has CDR1 SNHLY and CDR2 FYNNEI. V lost 6 bases, J lost 4 bases, and 13 bases lay in between. CDR3 protein: CASRTGARNQPQHF. For the CDR3, the DNA is TGTGCCAGCAGGACGGGAGCCCGAAATCAGCCCCAGCATTTT.

The rearrangement uses TRBV7-9 and TRBJ2-5; D is unresolved. Trimming took off 1 base at V and 8 bases at J, with 8 bases between the two ends. This CDR3 spans 12 amino acids. The germline CDR1 and CDR2 sequences are SEHNR and FQNEAQ (reference sequence). The CDR3 is CASSLEPGTQYF. The CDR3 nucleotides are TGTGCCAGCAGCTTAGAGCCTGGAACCCAGTACTTC.

This chain uses TRBV4-3 with TRBJ2-5; 8 nucleotides match TRBD2. This CDR3 is 17 amino acids long. The junction had 11 bases not matched to a gene; V was cut back by 0 bases and J by 5 bases. Germline loops: CDR1 LGHNA, CDR2 YSLEER. This CDR3 is CASSQDRAGDGPETQYF. CDR3 sequence (DNA): TGCGCCAGCAGCCAAGATCGAGCGGGAGACGGCCCCGAGACCCAGTACTTC.

This CDR3 reads CASSAGEVHTNTEAFF. CDR3 bases: TGTGCCAGCAGCGCCGGAGAGGTGCATACGAACACTGAAGCTTTCTTT. The chain employs TRBV9 and TRBJ1-1; D not resolved. The germline V gene has CDR1 SGDLS and CDR2 YYNGEE. V was pared by 3 bases and J by 1 base, with 16 bases between. This CDR3 spans 16 amino acids.

The chain links TRBV19 to TRBJ2-7; 11 nucleotides agree with TRBD2. J gave up 3 bases and V 6 bases, and 4 bases lay outside the gene matches. The CDR3 runs 14 residues. The germline V gene has CDR1 LNHDA and CDR2 SQIVND (reference sequence). As DNA, the CDR3 is TGTGCCAGTAGGGTTACTAGCGGGAGCTACGAGCAGTACTTC. This sequence encodes CASRVTSGSYEQYF.

The sample holds a few counts of this clone. V usage is TRBV7-9 and J usage is TRBJ2-2, with unresolved D. This CDR3 is built from 14 residues. The V end lost 3 bases, the J end lost 4 bases, and 9 bases lay between the germline ends. Germline V gene data show CDR1 as SEHNR and CDR2 as FQNEAQ (reference sequence). CDR3 residues: CASSFIGFTGELFF. The CDR3 coding sequence is TGTGCCAGCAGCTTTATTGGGTTCACCGGGGAGCTGTTTTTT.

The chain is built from TRBV11-2 and TRBJ2-2; tentatively, D is TRBD1 (6 bases). The CDR3 has 15 residues. V was pared by 5 bases and J by 4 bases, with 14 bases between. Per the germline V gene, CDR1 is SGHAT and CDR2 is FQNNGV. The CDR3 is CASSPRTAFTGELFF. For the CDR3, the DNA is TGTGCCAGCAGCCCGAGGACAGCCTTCACCGGGGAGCTGTTTTTT.

In DNA, the CDR3 is TGTGCCAGTAAGGGGGATGAAAAACTGTTTTTT. Translating gives CASKGDEKLFF. The V gene is TRBV19, the J gene TRBJ1-4; possible D gene TRBD1, 6 bases. Germline lookup yields CDR1 LNHDA and CDR2 SQIVND (reference sequence). V was clipped by 7 bases and J by 6 bases, with 6 bases between them. The CDR3 is 11 amino acids.

This clone was recorded only once. The CDR3 is CASSPSPGQGGEQYF. As DNA, the CDR3 is TGTGCCAGCAGCCCGAGCCCTGGACAGGGGGGCGAGCAGTACTTC. The chain links TRBV11-3 to TRBJ2-7; 10 positions agree with TRBD1. The CDR3 has 15 residues. CDR1 and CDR2 (germline): SGHNT, YENEEA. After removal of 5 bases from V and 6 bases from J, the junction contained 10 bases not matched to a gene.